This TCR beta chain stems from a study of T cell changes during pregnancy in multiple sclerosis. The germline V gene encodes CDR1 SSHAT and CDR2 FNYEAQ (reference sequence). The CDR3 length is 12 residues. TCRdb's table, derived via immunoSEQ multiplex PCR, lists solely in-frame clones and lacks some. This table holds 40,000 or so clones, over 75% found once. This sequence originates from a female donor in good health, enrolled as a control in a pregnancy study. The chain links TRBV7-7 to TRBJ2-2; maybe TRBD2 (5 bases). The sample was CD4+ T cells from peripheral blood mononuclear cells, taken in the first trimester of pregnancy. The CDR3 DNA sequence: TGTGCGACCTCCGAGGGCACCGGGGAGCTGTTTTTT. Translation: CATSEGTGELFF.